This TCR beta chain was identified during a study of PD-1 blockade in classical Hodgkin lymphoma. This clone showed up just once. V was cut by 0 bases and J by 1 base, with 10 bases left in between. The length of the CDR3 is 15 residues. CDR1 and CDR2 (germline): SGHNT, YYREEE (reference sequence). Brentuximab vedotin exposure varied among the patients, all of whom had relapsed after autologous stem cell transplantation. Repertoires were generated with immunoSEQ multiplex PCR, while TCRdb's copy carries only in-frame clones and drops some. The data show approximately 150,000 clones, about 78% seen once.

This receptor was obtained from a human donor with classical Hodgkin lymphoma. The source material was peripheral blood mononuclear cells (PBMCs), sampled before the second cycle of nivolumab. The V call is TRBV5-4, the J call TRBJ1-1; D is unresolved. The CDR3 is CASSLGGSWNTEAFF. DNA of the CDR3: TGTGCCAGCAGCTTGGGAGGCAGTTGGAACACTGAAGCTTTCTTT.